The 14 T cell receptor beta chains below come from one sample, sequenced in a study of post-analysis software for immune sequencing data. Whole-study results and caveats: Among four to six TRBV segments more frequent in patients than controls were TRBV5-6, TRBV5-1 and TRBV20-1.

Unique molecular identifiers were built into the TCR beta cDNA libraries. TCRdb recomputed calls from the PCR reads with MiXCR, one row per CDR3 protein. Found here are more than 350,000 distinct CDR3 sequences, less than 40% of them singletons; the top ten hold under 9%. For these receptors, no antigen is known. The sample comprised blood. All receptors come from a girl aged 2 to 9 with multiple sclerosis.

The rearrangement joins TRBV20-1 to TRBJ1-6; D is uncertain. Germline CDR1 reads DFQATT; CDR2 reads SNEGSKA (reference sequence). The V gene lost 2 bases and the J gene lost 9 bases, with 20 bases spanning the gap. The CDR3 loop spans 16 amino acids. The CDR3 region is CSARRAGPLQSSPLHF. DNA of the CDR3: TGCAGTGCTAGAAGGGCCGGTCCCCTTCAGAGTTCACCCCTCCACTTT.

CDR3 DNA: TGTGCCAGCAGCCCGCAGGGACAGTCGGATGAGCAGTTCTTC. This codes for CASSPQGQSDEQFF. The chain carries TRBV7-2 and TRBJ2-1, with TRBD1 matching 7 bases. Germline V gene lookup returns CDR1 SGHTA and CDR2 FQGNSA. The V and J ends lost 5 bases and 8 bases, in that order; junction bases with no gene match: 9. The CDR3 has 14 residues.

The chain combines TRBV29-1 with TRBJ2-1; 9 positions agree with TRBD1. Germline loops: CDR1 SQVTM, CDR2 ANQGSEA. The V gene end was trimmed by 3 bases and the J gene end by 6 bases; junction bases not matched to a gene: 6. CDR3 length: 14 amino acids. This CDR3 is CSVETTGGFNEQFF. In DNA, the CDR3 is TGCAGCGTTGAGACGACAGGGGGATTCAATGAGCAGTTCTTC.

V usage is TRBV7-9 and J usage is TRBJ2-3, with 16 bases lining up with TRBD2. V shed 4 bases and J 3 bases; nucleotides not matched to a gene: 13. Germline V gives CDR1 SEHNR, CDR2 FQNEAQ (reference sequence). The CDR3 has 20 residues. CDR3 loop: CASSSGTSGRAIGLTDTQYF. The DNA for the CDR3 is TGTGCCAGCAGCTCCGGGACTAGCGGGAGGGCCATAGGGCTTACAGATACGCAGTATTTT.

The gene calls are TRBV28 and TRBJ1-2; TRBD1 agrees at 8 bases. CDR3 size: 17 residues. Germline V CDR1 and CDR2: MDHEN, SYDVKM. After removal of 1 base from V and 6 bases from J, the junction contained 13 bases not matched to a gene. The CDR3 DNA is TGTGCCAGCAGTTTATTCACAGGGACAGGCTTAAAGGATGGCTACACCTTC. Its translation: CASSLFTGTGLKDGYTF.

This clonotype was counted a few times. The chain recombines TRBV5-1 with TRBJ1-1; 7 bases agree with TRBD1. CDR3 length: 13 amino acids. Germline loops: CDR1 SGHRS, CDR2 YFSETQ. V lost 5 bases, J lost 5 bases, and 6 bases stayed unmatched. CDR3 sequence: CASRQQGETEAFF. The DNA of the CDR3 is TGCGCCAGCAGACAGCAGGGGGAAACTGAAGCTTTCTTT.

The CDR3: CASSERTGGGNEQFF. The CDR3 bases are TGCGCCAGCAGCGAGCGGACAGGGGGGGGCAATGAGCAGTTCTTC. The rearrangement joins TRBV5-1 to TRBJ2-1; TRBD1 agrees at 10 bases. CDR3 size: 15 residues. Germline V CDR1 and CDR2: SGHRS, YFSETQ. The trim removed 4 bases at V and 6 bases at J, leaving 7 bases unmatched.

The V call is TRBV25-1, the J call TRBJ1-5, with 9 bases that match TRBD1. Germline CDR1 reads MGHDK; CDR2 reads SYGVNS. Germline trimming cut 7 bases from V and 3 bases from J; bases unmatched to any gene: 16. The CDR3 totals 18 residues. CDR3 sequence: CASIGIQGASQSNQPQHF. The CDR3 nucleotides read TGTGCCAGCATAGGTATACAGGGGGCCTCGCAATCCAATCAGCCCCAGCATTTT.

In its sample, this clonotype was seen a few times. The junction shows a germline mismatch at one end, possibly a read error. The chain has TRBV7-2 and TRBJ2-1; D is perhaps TRBD2 (6 bases). TRBJ2-7 explains the end of the DNA better; the J call may be wrong. The germline V gene has CDR1 SGHTA and CDR2 FQGNSA. This CDR3 comprises 15 residues. CDR3 sequence reads: CASRLAVSSYNEQYF. The CDR3 DNA reads TGTGCCAGCAGGTTAGCGGTCAGCTCCTACAATGAGCAGTACTTC.

The J gene is TRBJ2-7, the V gene TRBV29-1; no reliable D call. The CDR3 is made up of 12 amino acids. Germline loops: CDR1 SQVTM, CDR2 ANQGSEA. V was clipped by 3 bases and J by 4 bases, with 10 bases between them. DNA for the CDR3: TGCAGCGTTGAGGTCAAGAAGTACGAGCAGTACTTC. Amino acids: CSVEVKKYEQYF.

This sequence joins TRBV7-2 and TRBJ2-2, with TRBD1 matching over 7 bases. CDR3 length: 17 amino acids. Germline V gene lookup returns CDR1 SGHTA and CDR2 FQGNSA. With V trimmed by 5 bases and J by 4 bases, 13 bases remained unmatched. In DNA, the CDR3 is TGTGCCAGCAGCAAGGGGGCCGGGACAGACCTCACCGGGGAGCTGTTTTTT. Residues: CASSKGAGTDLTGELFF.

This clonotype was observed a few times. The chain recombines TRBV20-1 with TRBJ2-7; D is unclear. The length of the CDR3 is 12 residues. Trimming took 0 bases from V and 3 from J, leaving 6 bases between them. Germline loops: CDR1 DFQATT, CDR2 SNEGSKA (reference sequence). CDR3 residues: CSARDNLYEQYF. The CDR3 bases are TGCAGTGCTAGAGACAATCTCTACGAGCAGTACTTC.

The chain joins TRBV12-3 or TRBV12-4 to TRBJ1-6; TRBD1 matches at 7 bases. CDR3 size: 15 residues. V shed 3 bases, J shed 8 bases, and the junction held 7 bases outside the gene matches. CDR3 sequence reads: CASSFAGQSHSPLHF. DNA of the CDR3: TGTGCCAGCAGTTTTGCGGGACAGTCCCATTCACCCCTCCACTTT.

The rearrangement uses TRBV4-1 and TRBJ1-4, with D tentatively TRBD1 (5 bases). The CDR3 consists of 16 residues. With 5 bases removed from V and 2 bases from J, the gap between germline ends came to 15 bases. Per the germline V gene, CDR1 is MGHRA and CDR2 is YSYEKL. The CDR3 nucleotides read TGCGCCAGCAGCATGCAGGGAGTTGGGACTAATGAAAAACTGTTTTTT. Residues: CASSMQGVGTNEKLFF.